Detailed here is one T cell receptor (beta chain). Its antigen is unknown. TCRdb's copy holds only in-frame clones and misses some; the assay was immunoSEQ multiplex PCR. In the table there are about 2.3 million clones, approximately 90% of which are singletons. This record belongs to a study of shared clonotypes between healthy human individuals. Study summary: Aged 18 to 49, the donors were a couple of women and a few men. Overall study results and limits: Sharing across four donors was highest in naive CD4 (roughly 5%) and lowest in memory CD8 (roughly 0.4%). Generation probability values for non-shared clonotypes were lower than those for clonotypes shared by all four donors.

The germline V gene has CDR1 LNHDA and CDR2 SQIVND (reference sequence). With 4 bases clipped from V and 4 bases from J, the junction kept 6 bases outside the gene matches. The CDR3 covers 15 residues. This clonotype originated in a young man in good health. Some clones in this sample may be carry-over from other donors' samples. This chain joins TRBV19 and TRBJ1-3; 8 bases map to TRBD1. The sequenced sample was naive CD4+ T cells from PBMCs. Indicated subset: CD45RA+ positively selected. The CDR3 coding sequence is TGTGCCAGTAGTACCCAGGGGGCGCGAGGAAACACCATATATTTT. Amino acids: CASSTQGARGNTIYF.